The entry below gives a single T cell receptor beta chain sequence along with its context. Genomic DNA templated the TCR beta VDJ and CDR3 profiling. Each CDR3 protein is one row after TCRdb ran MiXCR on the reads. The sample has 50,000 to 65,000 distinct CDR3 sequences; under 55% are singletons. These data come from a study of CD8+CD57+ T cells in acquired aplastic anemia. With 10 bases removed from V and 1 base from J, the gap between germline ends came to 16 bases. There are 14 residues in the CDR3. Germline V gives CDR1 ENHRY, CDR2 SYGVKD. J is TRBJ1-1 and V is TRBV10-3; D gene unclear. This TCR derives from a human donor in good health, serving as a control. Sequenced material: sorted CD4+, CD8+, or CD8+CD57+ T cells (not recorded which) from PBMCs. This chain's CDR3 is CATSEGRSNTEAFF. The DNA for the CDR3 is TGTGCCACCTCGGAAGGCCGCTCGAACACTGAAGCTTTCTTT.